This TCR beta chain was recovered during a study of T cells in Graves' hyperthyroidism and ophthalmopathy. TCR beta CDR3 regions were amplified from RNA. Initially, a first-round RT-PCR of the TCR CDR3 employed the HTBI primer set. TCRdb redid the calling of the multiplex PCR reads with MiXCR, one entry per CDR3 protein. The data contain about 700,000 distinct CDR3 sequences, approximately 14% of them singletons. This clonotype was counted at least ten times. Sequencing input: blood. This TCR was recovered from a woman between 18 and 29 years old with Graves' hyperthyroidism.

CDR3 sequence (DNA): TGTGCCAGCAGTCAAGAGGACAGGGTTAATCAGCCCCAGCATTTT. Translated: CASSQEDRVNQPQHF. The rearrangement uses TRBV12-3 or TRBV12-4 and TRBJ1-5; 8 bases map to TRBD1. CDR3 length equals 15 residues. V lost 5 bases and J lost 4; bases outside the gene matches: 7.